The rows below give T cell receptor beta chains drawn from one sample of a study of blood T cell repertoires in COVID-19. The assay was immunoSEQ multiplex PCR, and TCRdb's table has in-frame clones only and misses some. The repertoire has 100,000 to 150,000 clones, around 88% of them found once; the top ten carry approximately 10%. Sequenced: peripheral blood. These receptors were obtained from a man aged 50-60 years with acute or convalescent COVID-19. CDR3s include the opening cysteine and the closing phenylalanine or tryptophan. A D gene is named only where the DNA matches it firmly. Clone size is shown for a subset of rows, as once, few, many or a class of expanded clone.

V gene	clone size	D gene	J gene	CDR3 protein	CDR3 DNA
TRBV6-1	-	-	TRBJ1-2	CASSEANLAFAYGYTF	TGTGCCAGCAGTGAGGCGAACCTAGCGTTTGCCTATGGCTACACCTTC
TRBV10-3	-	-	TRBJ2-7	CAIGQNYEQYF	TGTGCCATCGGACAGAACTACGAGCAGTACTTC
TRBV25-1	-	TRBD1	TRBJ2-5	CASSKAGQGFQETQYF	TGTGCCAGCAGCAAAGCGGGACAGGGGTTCCAAGAGACCCAGTACTTC
TRBV19	-	-	TRBJ1-2	CASTRSVNFYGYTF	TGTGCCAGTACCCGTTCGGTGAACTTCTATGGCTACACCTTC
TRBV6-1	-	TRBD1	TRBJ1-1	CASSAARTGIRAFF	TGTGCCAGCAGTGCAGCCCGGACAGGGATAAGAGCTTTCTTT
TRBV30	-	-	TRBJ1-4	CAWSGQNEKLFF	TGTGCCTGGAGCGGACAGAATGAAAAACTGTTTTTT
TRBV7-2	-	-	TRBJ1-3	CASSLDRASGNTIYF	TGTGCCAGCAGCTTAGATCGAGCCTCTGGAAACACCATATATTTT
TRBV29-1	-	TRBD1	TRBJ2-1	CSVEQGSWQFF	TGCAGCGTCGAACAGGGGTCTTGGCAGTTCTTC
TRBV4-2	-	TRBD2	TRBJ2-4	CASSQASGTAKNIQYF	TGTGCCAGCAGCCAAGCCAGCGGGACGGCCAAAAACATTCAGTACTTC
TRBV6-5	few	TRBD1	TRBJ1-1	CASSIQGVINTEAFF	TGTGCCAGCAGTATTCAGGGGGTGATTAACACTGAAGCTTTCTTT